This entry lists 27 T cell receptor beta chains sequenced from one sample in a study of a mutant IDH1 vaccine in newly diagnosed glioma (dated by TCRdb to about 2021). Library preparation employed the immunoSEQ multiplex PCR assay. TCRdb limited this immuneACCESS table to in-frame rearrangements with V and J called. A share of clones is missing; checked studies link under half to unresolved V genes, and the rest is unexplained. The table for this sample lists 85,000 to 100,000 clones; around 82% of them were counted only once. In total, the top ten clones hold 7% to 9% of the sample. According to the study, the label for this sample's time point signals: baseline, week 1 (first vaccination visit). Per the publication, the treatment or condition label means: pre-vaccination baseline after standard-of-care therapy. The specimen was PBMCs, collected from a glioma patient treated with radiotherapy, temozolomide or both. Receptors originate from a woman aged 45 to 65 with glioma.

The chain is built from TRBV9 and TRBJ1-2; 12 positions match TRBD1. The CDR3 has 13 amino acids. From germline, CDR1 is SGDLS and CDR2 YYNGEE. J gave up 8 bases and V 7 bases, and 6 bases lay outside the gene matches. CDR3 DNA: TGTGCCAGCGGAGGCGGGACAGGGGGCGGCTACACCTTC. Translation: CASGGGTGGGYTF.

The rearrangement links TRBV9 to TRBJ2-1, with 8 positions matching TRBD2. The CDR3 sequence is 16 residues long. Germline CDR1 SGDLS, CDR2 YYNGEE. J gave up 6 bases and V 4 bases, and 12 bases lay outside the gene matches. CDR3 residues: CASSSGGEIRINEQFF. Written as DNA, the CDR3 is TGTGCCAGCAGCTCCGGGGGGGAAATAAGGATCAATGAGCAGTTCTTC.

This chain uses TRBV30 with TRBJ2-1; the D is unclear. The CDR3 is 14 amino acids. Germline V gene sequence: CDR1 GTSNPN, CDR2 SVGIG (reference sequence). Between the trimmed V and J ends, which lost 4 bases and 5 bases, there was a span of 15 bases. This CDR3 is CAWTLMTADNEQFF. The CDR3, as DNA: TGTGCCTGGACTTTGATGACGGCCGACAATGAGCAGTTCTTC.

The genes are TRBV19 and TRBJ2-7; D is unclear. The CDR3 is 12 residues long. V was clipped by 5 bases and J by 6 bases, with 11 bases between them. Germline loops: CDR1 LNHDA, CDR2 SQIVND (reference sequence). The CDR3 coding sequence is TGTGCCAGTAGTTATCCAGCAGGCGAGCAGTACTTC. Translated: CASSYPAGEQYF.

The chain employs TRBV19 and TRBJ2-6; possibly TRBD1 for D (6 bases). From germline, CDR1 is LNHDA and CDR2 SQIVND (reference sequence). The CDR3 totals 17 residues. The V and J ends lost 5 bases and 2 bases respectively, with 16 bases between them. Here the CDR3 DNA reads TGTGCCAGTAGTCCCCATGGGGGCCAGGCTGGGGCCAACGTCCTGACTTTC. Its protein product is CASSPHGGQAGANVLTF.

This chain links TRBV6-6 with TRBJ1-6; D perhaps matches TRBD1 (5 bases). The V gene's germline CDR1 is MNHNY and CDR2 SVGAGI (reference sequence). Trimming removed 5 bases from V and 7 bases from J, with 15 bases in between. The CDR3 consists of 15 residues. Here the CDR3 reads CASSQGFGGNSPLHF. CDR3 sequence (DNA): TGTGCCAGCAGTCAGGGATTCGGAGGAAATTCACCCCTCCACTTT.

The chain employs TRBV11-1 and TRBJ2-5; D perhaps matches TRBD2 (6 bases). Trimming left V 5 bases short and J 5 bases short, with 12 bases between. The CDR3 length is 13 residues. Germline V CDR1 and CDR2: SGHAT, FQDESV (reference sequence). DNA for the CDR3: TGTGCCAGCAGCCCCGGGAGAGGGGAGACCCAGTACTTC. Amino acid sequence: CASSPGRGETQYF.

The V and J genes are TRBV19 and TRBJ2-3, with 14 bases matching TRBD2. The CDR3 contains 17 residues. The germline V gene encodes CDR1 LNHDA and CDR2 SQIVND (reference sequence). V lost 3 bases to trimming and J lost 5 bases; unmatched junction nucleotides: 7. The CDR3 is CASSMSGLAGEGDTQYF. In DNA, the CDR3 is TGTGCCAGTAGTATGTCGGGACTAGCGGGGGAAGGAGATACGCAGTATTTT.

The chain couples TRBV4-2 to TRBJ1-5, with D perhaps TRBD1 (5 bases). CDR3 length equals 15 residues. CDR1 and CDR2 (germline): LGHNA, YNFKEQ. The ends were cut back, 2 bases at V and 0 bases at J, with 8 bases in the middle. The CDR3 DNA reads TGTGCCAGCAGCCAACTGGGGGGTAGCAATCAGCCCCAGCATTTT. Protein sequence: CASSQLGGSNQPQHF.

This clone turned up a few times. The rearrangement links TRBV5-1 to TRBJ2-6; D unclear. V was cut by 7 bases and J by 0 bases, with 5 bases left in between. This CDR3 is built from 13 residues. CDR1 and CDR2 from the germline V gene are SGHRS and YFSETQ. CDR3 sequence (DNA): TGCGCCAGCGGAGACTCTGGGGCCAACGTCCTGACTTTC. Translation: CASGDSGANVLTF. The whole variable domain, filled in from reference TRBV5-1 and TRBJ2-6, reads KAGVTQTPRYLIKTRGQQVTLSCSPISGHRSVSWYQQTPGQGLQFLFEYFSETQRNKGNFPGRFSGRQFSNSRSEMNVSTLELGDSALYLCASGDSGANVLTFGAGSRLTVL.

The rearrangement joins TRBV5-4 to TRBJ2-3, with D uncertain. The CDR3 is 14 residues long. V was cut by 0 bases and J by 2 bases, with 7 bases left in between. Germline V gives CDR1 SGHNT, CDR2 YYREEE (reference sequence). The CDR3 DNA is TGTGCCAGCAGCTTGGGTGACACCACAGATACGCAGTATTTT. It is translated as CASSLGDTTDTQYF.

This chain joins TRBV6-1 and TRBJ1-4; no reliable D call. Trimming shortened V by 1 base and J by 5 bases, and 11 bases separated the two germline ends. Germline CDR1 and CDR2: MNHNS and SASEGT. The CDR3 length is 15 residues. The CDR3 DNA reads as TGTGCCAGCAGTGAAGTGTACAGACCAAATGAAAAACTGTTTTTT. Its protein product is CASSEVYRPNEKLFF.

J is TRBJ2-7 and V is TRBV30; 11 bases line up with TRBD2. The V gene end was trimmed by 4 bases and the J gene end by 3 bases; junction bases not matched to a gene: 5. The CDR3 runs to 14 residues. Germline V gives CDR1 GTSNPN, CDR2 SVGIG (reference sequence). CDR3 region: CAWKTSGDYYEQYF. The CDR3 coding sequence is TGTGCCTGGAAGACTAGCGGGGATTACTACGAGCAGTACTTC.

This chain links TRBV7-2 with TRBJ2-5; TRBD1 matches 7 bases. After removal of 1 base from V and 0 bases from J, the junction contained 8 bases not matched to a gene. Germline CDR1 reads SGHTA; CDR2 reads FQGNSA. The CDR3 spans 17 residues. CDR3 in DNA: TGTGCCAGCAGCTTAGAGGGACAGCCTTCGTACCAAGAGACCCAGTACTTC. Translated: CASSLEGQPSYQETQYF.

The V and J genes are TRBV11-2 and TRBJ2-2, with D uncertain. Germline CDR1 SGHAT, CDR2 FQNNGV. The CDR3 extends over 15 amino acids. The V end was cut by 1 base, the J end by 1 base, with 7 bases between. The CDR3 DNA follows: TGTGCCAGCAGCTTAGGGACGGTGAACACCGGGGAGCTGTTTTTT. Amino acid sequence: CASSLGTVNTGELFF.

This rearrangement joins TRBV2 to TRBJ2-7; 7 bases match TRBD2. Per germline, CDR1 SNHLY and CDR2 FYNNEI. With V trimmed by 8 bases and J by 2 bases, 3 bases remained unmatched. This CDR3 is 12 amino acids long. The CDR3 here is CASSAGAYEQYF. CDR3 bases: TGTGCCAGCTCCGCGGGGGCCTACGAGCAGTACTTC.

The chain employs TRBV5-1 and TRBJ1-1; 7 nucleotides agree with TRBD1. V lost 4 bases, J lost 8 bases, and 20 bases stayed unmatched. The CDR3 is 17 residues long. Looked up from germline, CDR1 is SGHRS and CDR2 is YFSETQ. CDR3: CASSPESPVAGGREAFF. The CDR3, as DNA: TGCGCCAGCAGCCCAGAGTCCCCAGTGGCAGGGGGGAGGGAAGCTTTCTTT.

The CDR3 sequence is CASSQGFGLAGTTYEQYF. Here the CDR3 DNA reads TGTGCCAGCAGCCAAGGCTTTGGACTAGCGGGGACAACCTACGAGCAGTACTTC. The chain joins TRBV4-2 to TRBJ2-7; TRBD2 agrees at 12 bases. The germline gives CDR1 LGHNA, CDR2 YNFKEQ. V lost 1 base, J lost 2 bases, and 9 bases stayed unmatched. The CDR3 covers 18 residues.

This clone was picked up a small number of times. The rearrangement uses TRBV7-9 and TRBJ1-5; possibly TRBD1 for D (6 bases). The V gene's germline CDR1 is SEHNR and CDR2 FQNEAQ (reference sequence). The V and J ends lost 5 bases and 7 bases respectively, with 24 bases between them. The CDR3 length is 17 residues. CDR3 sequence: CASSTGHRQDLRQPQHF. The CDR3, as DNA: TGTGCCAGCAGCACGGGGCACCGACAGGATTTGCGGCAGCCCCAGCATTTT. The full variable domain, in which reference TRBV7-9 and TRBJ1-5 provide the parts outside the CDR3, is DTGVSQNPRHKITKRGQNVTFRCDPISEHNRLYWYRQTLGQGPEFLTYFQNEAQLEKSRLLSDRFSAERPKGSFSTLEIQRTEQGDSAMYLCASSTGHRQDLRQPQHFGDGTRLSIL.

CDR3 region: CASWTGENTEAFF. DNA for the CDR3: TGTGCCAGCTGGACAGGGGAGAACACTGAAGCTTTCTTT. This sequence joins TRBV2 and TRBJ1-1, with 9 bases fitting TRBD1. Trimming cost V 8 bases and J 1 base; bases outside gene matches: 2. The germline gives CDR1 SNHLY, CDR2 FYNNEI. There are 13 residues in the CDR3.

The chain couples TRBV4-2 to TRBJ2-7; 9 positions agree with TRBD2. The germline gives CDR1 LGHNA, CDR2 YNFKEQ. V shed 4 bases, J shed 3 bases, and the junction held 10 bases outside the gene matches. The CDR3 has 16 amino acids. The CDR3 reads CASSPTTSGGNYEQYF. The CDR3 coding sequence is TGTGCCAGCAGCCCTACGACTAGCGGCGGCAACTACGAGCAGTACTTC.

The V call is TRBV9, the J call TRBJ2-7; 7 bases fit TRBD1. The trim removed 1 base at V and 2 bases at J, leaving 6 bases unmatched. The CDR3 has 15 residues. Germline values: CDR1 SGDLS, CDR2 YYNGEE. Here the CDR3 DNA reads TGTGCCAGCAGCGTAAACGGACAGGCGACCTACGAGCAGTACTTC. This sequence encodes CASSVNGQATYEQYF.

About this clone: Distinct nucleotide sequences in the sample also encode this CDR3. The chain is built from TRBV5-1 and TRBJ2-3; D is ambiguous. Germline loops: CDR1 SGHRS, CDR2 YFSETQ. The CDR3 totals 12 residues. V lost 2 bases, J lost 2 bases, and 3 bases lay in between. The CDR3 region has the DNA TGCGCCAGCAGCTTAGACACAGATACGCAGTATTTT. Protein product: CASSLDTDTQYF.

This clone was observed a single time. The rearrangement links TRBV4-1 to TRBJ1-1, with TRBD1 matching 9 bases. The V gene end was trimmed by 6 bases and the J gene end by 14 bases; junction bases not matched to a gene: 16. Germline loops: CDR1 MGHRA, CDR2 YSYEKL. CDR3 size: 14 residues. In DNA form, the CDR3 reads TGCGCCAGCAGAGGGTGGACAGGGGAAAACGAAGTGTTCTTT. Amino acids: CASRGWTGENEVFF.

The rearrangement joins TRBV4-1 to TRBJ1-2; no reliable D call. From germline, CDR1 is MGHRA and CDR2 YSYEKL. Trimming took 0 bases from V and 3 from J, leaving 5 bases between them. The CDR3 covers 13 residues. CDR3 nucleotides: TGCGCCAGCAGCCAAGAAGGGTACTATGGCTACACCTTC. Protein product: CASSQEGYYGYTF.

The CDR3 is CASSLGSGQGSYGYTF. The CDR3 coding sequence is TGTGCCAGCAGCTTAGGTTCGGGACAGGGTTCCTATGGCTACACCTTC. The gene calls are TRBV7-8 and TRBJ1-2; 9 nucleotides line up with TRBD1. The CDR3 extends over 16 amino acids. V trimming: 1 base; J trimming: 4 bases; junction bases outside the gene matches: 7. The germline CDR1 and CDR2 sequences are SGHVS and FQNEAQ.

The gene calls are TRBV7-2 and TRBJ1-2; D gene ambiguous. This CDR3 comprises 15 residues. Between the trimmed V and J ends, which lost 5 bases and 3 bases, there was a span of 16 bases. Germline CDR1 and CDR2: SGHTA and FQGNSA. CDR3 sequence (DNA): TGTGCCAGCAGCGGCTCCTCTTTGCGTGACTATGGCTACACCTTC. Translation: CASSGSSLRDYGYTF.